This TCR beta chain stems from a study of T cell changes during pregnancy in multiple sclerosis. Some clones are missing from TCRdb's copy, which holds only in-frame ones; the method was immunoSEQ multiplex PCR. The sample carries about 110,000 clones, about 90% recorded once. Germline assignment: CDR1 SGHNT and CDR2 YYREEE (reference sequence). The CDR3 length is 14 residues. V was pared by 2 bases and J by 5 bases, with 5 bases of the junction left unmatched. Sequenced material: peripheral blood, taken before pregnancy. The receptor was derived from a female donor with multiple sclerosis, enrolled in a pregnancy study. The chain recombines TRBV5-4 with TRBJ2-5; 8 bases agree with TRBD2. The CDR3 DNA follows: TGTGCCAGCAGCTTCCGCGGGAGGCCCGAGACCCAGTACTTC. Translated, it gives CASSFRGRPETQYF.